Shown below are 22 T cell receptor beta chains from a single sample sequenced in a study of T cells in Graves' hyperthyroidism and ophthalmopathy. Amplification of TCR beta CDR3 regions was performed using RNA transcripts as template. The HTBI primer set served for first-round RT-PCR of the TCR CDR3. Using its own MiXCR run on the multiplex PCR reads, TCRdb lists one record per CDR3 protein. The data hold about 560,000 distinct CDR3 sequences, with 16% observed a single time. Sequenced material: blood. The receptors stem from a woman aged 18-29 years with Graves' hyperthyroidism.

This clonotype came up a few times. The V gene is TRBV27, the J gene TRBJ1-2; D gene uncertain. This CDR3 has 9 amino acids. The germline CDR1 and CDR2 sequences are MNHEY and SMNVEV (reference sequence). V lost 7 bases to trimming and J lost 7 bases, with 4 bases between them. CDR3 sequence (DNA): TGTGCCAGCATAGGTGGCTACACCTTC. This sequence encodes CASIGGYTF.

Turning to this clonotype: No conserved phenylalanine or tryptophan ends this CDR3, so it is likely a read error. The V call is TRBV5-1, the J call TRBJ1-2; D gene unclear. The CDR3 has 15 amino acids. Germline loops: CDR1 SGHRS, CDR2 YFSETQ. As DNA, the CDR3 is TGTGCCAGCAGCGCCGTGAACGTCGAAAACTATGGCTACACCTCC. Translating gives CASSAVNVENYGYTS.

The table lists this clonotype with many counts. This chain links TRBV12-3 or TRBV12-4 with TRBJ2-7; 9 bases fit TRBD1. V shed 7 bases, J shed 4 bases, and the junction held 11 bases outside the gene matches. The CDR3 covers 15 residues. CDR3: CASTSGGDRDYEQYF. For the CDR3, the DNA is TGTGCCAGCACTAGCGGAGGGGACAGGGATTACGAGCAGTACTTC.

This clonotype has ten or more counts. This sequence joins TRBV12-3 or TRBV12-4 and TRBJ1-1, with D unclear. V shed 4 bases and J shed 2 bases, with 17 bases lying between them. The CDR3 is 16 residues long. CDR3 in amino acids: CASSSPWLGDNTEAFF. CDR3 coding DNA: TGTGCCAGCAGTTCCCCATGGTTGGGAGATAACACTGAAGCTTTCTTT.

This clonotype was seen at least ten times. The chain has TRBV29-1 and TRBJ1-1, with D uncertain. This CDR3 contains 12 residues. Germline loops: CDR1 SQVTM, CDR2 ANQGSEA. The V and J ends lost 5 bases and 0 bases respectively, with 7 bases between them. The CDR3 spells CSVMDLNTEAFF. Written as DNA, the CDR3 is TGCAGCGTTATGGACCTGAACACTGAAGCTTTCTTT.

A single count supports this clonotype. Mismatch with germline at one junction end may stem from a read error. This chain connects TRBV7-2 to TRBJ2-5, with D possibly matching TRBD1 (5 bases). CDR1 SGHTA and CDR2 FQGNSA come from the germline V gene. CDR3 size: 15 residues. CDR3 residues: CVSSWIKGSGETQYF. As DNA, the CDR3 is TGTGTCAGCAGCTGGATTAAGGGGTCCGGGGAGACCCAGTACTTC.

This sequence joins TRBV3-1 and TRBJ2-7; no clear D gene. The CDR3 extends over 16 amino acids. CDR1 is LGHDT, CDR2 YNNKEL, per germline (reference sequence). The V end was cut by 3 bases, the J end by 5 bases, with 20 bases between. Here the CDR3 reads CASSHPTNGLVHEQYF. The CDR3 nucleotides are TGTGCCAGCAGCCACCCCACCAACGGGCTAGTCCACGAGCAGTACTTC.

This chain uses TRBV5-1 with TRBJ2-1; D may be TRBD1 (6 bases). The CDR3 loop spans 13 amino acids. In germline, CDR1 is SGHRS, CDR2 YFSETQ. V was pared by 2 bases and J by 8 bases, with 11 bases between. Here the CDR3 reads CASSLTGIDEQFF. DNA of the CDR3: TGCGCCAGCAGCTTAACAGGGATCGATGAGCAGTTCTTC.

In regard to this clonotype: Relative to the germline gene, one junction end is altered; a read error may explain this. The chain combines TRBV7-7 with TRBJ1-6; TRBD1 matches 9 bases. The CDR3 is 18 residues long. Per the germline V gene, CDR1 is SSHAT and CDR2 is FNYEAQ (reference sequence). The chain's CDR3 is CASRLRPDRGIGNSPLHF. The CDR3 DNA reads TGTGCTAGCAGGTTGCGGCCGGACAGGGGAATCGGGAATTCACCCCTCCACTTT. The complete variable domain, with remaining parts taken from reference TRBV7-7 and TRBJ1-6, reads GAGVSQSPRYKVTKRGQDVTLRCDPISSHATLYWYQQALGQGPEFLTYFNYEAQPDKSGLPSDRFSAERPEGSISTLTIQRTEQRDSAMYRCASRLRPDRGIGNSPLHFGNGTRLTVT.

In the case of this clonotype: This clone may be a read error of a much larger clone one base away. The chain employs TRBV20-1 and TRBJ2-5; possibly TRBD1 or TRBD2 for D (5 bases each). The germline V gene has CDR1 DFQATT and CDR2 SNEGSKA (reference sequence). V lost 3 bases, J lost 5 bases, and 22 bases lay in between. The CDR3 length is 16 residues. The CDR3 sequence is CSARPVGRVTRETQYF. The CDR3 nucleotides read TGCAGTGCTAGGCCGGTGGGACGGGTCACCCGGGAGACCCAGTACTTC.

The J gene is TRBJ1-4, the V gene TRBV29-1; D remains ambiguous. The V gene lost 4 bases and the J gene lost 3 bases, with 6 bases spanning the gap. CDR3 length: 12 amino acids. The V gene's germline CDR1 is SQVTM and CDR2 ANQGSEA. CDR3 nucleotides: TGCAGCGTTGTTTCCTCTAATGAAAAACTGTTTTTT. Amino acid sequence: CSVVSSNEKLFF.

The chain combines TRBV14 with TRBJ2-2; maybe TRBD1 (5 bases). The V end lost 1 base, the J end lost 1 base, and 7 bases lay between the germline ends. The CDR3 has 15 amino acids. Germline V lookup: CDR1 SGHDN, CDR2 FVKESK. The CDR3 is CASSQVGQNTGELFF. Here the CDR3 DNA reads TGTGCCAGCAGCCAAGTAGGACAGAACACCGGGGAGCTGTTTTTT.

This rearrangement joins TRBV4-1 to TRBJ2-1, with D maybe TRBD2 (6 bases). The V gene lost 0 bases and the J gene lost 0 bases, with 12 bases spanning the gap. Germline-derived CDR1 and CDR2 are MGHRA and YSYEKL. The length of the CDR3 is 17 residues. The CDR3 region has the DNA TGCGCCAGCAGCCAAGAGGGACTCCCCAGCTCCTACAATGAGCAGTTCTTC. Protein: CASSQEGLPSSYNEQFF.

This clonotype was observed many times. This chain links TRBV28 with TRBJ2-7; 9 bases map to TRBD1. The germline gives CDR1 MDHEN, CDR2 SYDVKM. The V segment lost 7 bases and the J segment 0 bases; nucleotides outside the gene matches: 4. This CDR3 contains 14 residues. DNA for the CDR3: TGTGCCAGCAAAAGGACAGGGGACTCCTACGAGCAGTACTTC. It codes for CASKRTGDSYEQYF.

In its sample, this clonotype was seen many times. The chain links TRBV7-8 to TRBJ2-7, with 9 bases that match TRBD1. CDR1 is SGHVS, CDR2 FQNEAQ, per germline. The trim removed 5 bases at V and 5 bases at J, leaving 10 bases unmatched. This CDR3 contains 15 residues. CDR3 coding DNA: TGTGCCAGCAGCAGCCGGGACAGGGCCTTCAACGAGCAGTACTTC. Residues: CASSSRDRAFNEQYF.

At least ten counts were recorded for this clonotype. The chain uses TRBV2 and TRBJ1-2; unclear D gene. Germline V lookup: CDR1 SNHLY, CDR2 FYNNEI. The CDR3 has 12 amino acids. V lost 6 bases, J lost 7 bases, and 12 bases lay in between. DNA of the CDR3: TGTGCCAGCAGGGATACCAGTGCTGGCTACACCTTC. It translates to CASRDTSAGYTF.

The sample holds many counts of this clonotype. The chain uses TRBV12-3 or TRBV12-4 and TRBJ2-7, with 7 nucleotides matching TRBD2. Unmatched junction bases numbered 9, after V lost 7 bases and J lost 3 bases. The CDR3 runs 14 residues. The CDR3 bases are TGTGCCAGCACCGGAGCGGGACTCTTCTACGAGCAGTACTTC. Its protein product is CASTGAGLFYEQYF.

To note about this clonotype: It may be a read error: a sequence one base away is much more abundant. The chain employs TRBV5-1 and TRBJ1-1; 7 bases align to TRBD1. Germline CDR1 is SGHRS and CDR2 is YFSETQ. The CDR3 totals 15 residues. CDR3 coding DNA: TGCGCCAGCAGCTTGGAGCCAGGGGGTGACACTGAAGATTTCTTT. Amino acids: CASSLEPGGDTEDFF. Combining the CDR3 with reference TRBV5-1 and TRBJ1-1 gives the whole variable domain KAGVTQTPRYLIKTRGQQVTLSCSPISGHRSVSWYQQTPGQGLQFLFEYFSETQRNKGNFPGRFSGRQFSNSRSEMNVSTLELGDSALYLCASSLEPGGDTEDFFGQGTRLTVV.

This clonotype has just a few counts. The chain couples TRBV12-3 or TRBV12-4 to TRBJ1-6; D unclear. Deletions cut 4 bases from V and 10 bases from J, with 14 bases between. The CDR3 loop spans 14 amino acids. The CDR3 nucleotides are TGTGCCAGCAGTTCCGAGGTGGTGCGATCACCCCTCCACTTT. Amino acid sequence: CASSSEVVRSPLHF.

This rearrangement joins TRBV12-3 or TRBV12-4 to TRBJ2-5, with D possibly matching TRBD2 (6 bases). V was cut by 2 bases and J by 12 bases, with 13 bases left in between. CDR3 length: 12 amino acids. DNA of the CDR3: TGTGCCAGCAGTTTAAGTTCAGGCGGGGAGTACTTC. Its translation is CASSLSSGGEYF.

This clonotype was seen repeatedly, ten times or more. The rearrangement links TRBV18 to TRBJ2-5; D is uncertain. V was pared by 8 bases and J by 2 bases, with 6 bases between. This CDR3 is 11 amino acids long. Germline values: CDR1 KGHSH, CDR2 LQKENI. Here the CDR3 reads CASSRQETQYF. The CDR3, as DNA: TGTGCCAGCAGCCGGCAAGAGACCCAGTACTTC.

This clonotype was detected a few times. V usage is TRBV19 and J usage is TRBJ2-2; the D gene is possibly TRBD2 (7 bases). CDR1 is LNHDA and CDR2 is SQIVND in the germline V gene (reference sequence). Trimming left V 7 bases short and J 1 base short, with 16 bases between. CDR3 length equals 16 residues. Written as DNA, the CDR3 is TGTGCCAGTACCGAAGGGGGGACTAAGAACACCGGGGAGCTGTTTTTT. Translated: CASTEGGTKNTGELFF.